These 24 T cell receptor beta chains were all obtained from the same sample, sequenced in a study of T cell repertoires in cytomegalovirus infection. Which antigens these TCRs recognize remains unknown. TCRdb analysed the reads with MiXCR anew, one entry per CDR3 protein. The top ten hold roughly 13% of the sample, which has around 360,000 distinct CDR3 sequences, about 34% seen once. The material was cultured PBMCs, obtained from culture after CMV antigen stimulation. The receptors here all came from a human donor in good health (CMV status not recorded). Some clones in this sample may be carry-over from other donors' samples.

This clonotype occurred many times. The rearrangement links TRBV12-3 or TRBV12-4 to TRBJ2-1; 14 positions agree with TRBD2. The V and J ends lost 6 bases and 8 bases, in that order; junction bases with no gene match: 3. This CDR3 has 14 residues. The CDR3 sequence: CASRGTSGSYEQFF. The CDR3 nucleotides are TGTGCCAGCAGAGGGACTAGCGGGAGCTATGAGCAGTTCTTC.

The sample holds many counts of this clonotype. The genes are TRBV7-2 and TRBJ2-2, with TRBD2 matching over 7 bases. With 3 bases clipped from V and 4 bases from J, the junction kept 5 bases outside the gene matches. Per the germline V gene, CDR1 is SGHTA and CDR2 is FQGNSA. There are 15 residues in the CDR3. The CDR3 nucleotides read TGTGCCAGCAGCTTGGGGGGGGGAACCACCGGGGAGCTGTTTTTT. Amino acids: CASSLGGGTTGELFF.

This clonotype was recorded a few times. The chain has TRBV7-2 and TRBJ1-2, with D possibly TRBD1 on 5 matching bases. The germline CDR1 and CDR2 sequences are SGHTA and FQGNSA. V was trimmed by 2 bases and J by 8 bases, leaving 15 bases between them. CDR3 length: 14 amino acids. The CDR3 coding sequence is TGTGCCAGCAGCTTACCCAGGGTCAGTTCCGGCTACACCTTC. Translated: CASSLPRVSSGYTF.

The CDR3 coding sequence is TGTGCCAGCAGCAAGACTAGCGGGCGTCCTAGCGGGGAGCTGTTTTTT. It yields the protein CASSKTSGRPSGELFF. This chain connects TRBV7-6 to TRBJ2-2; 10 bases align to TRBD2. CDR3 length: 16 amino acids. Germline trimming cut 5 bases from V and 7 bases from J; bases unmatched to any gene: 10. CDR1 and CDR2 from the germline V gene are SGHVS and FNYEAQ.

This clonotype was seen repeatedly, ten times or more. The chain joins TRBV12-3 or TRBV12-4 to TRBJ1-4; D unclear. V was pared by 4 bases and J by 0 bases, with 15 bases between. CDR3 length: 17 residues. The DNA for the CDR3 is TGTGCCAGCAGTTGGGAGGGCCCCCTTGCAACTAATGAAAAACTGTTTTTT. This sequence encodes CASSWEGPLATNEKLFF.

To note about this clonotype: Mismatch with germline at one junction end may stem from a read error. The gene calls are TRBV7-8 and TRBJ1-6; no definite D call. The CDR3 runs to 15 residues. CDR1 and CDR2 (germline): SGHVS, FQNEAQ. In DNA form, the CDR3 reads TGTGCCAGCAGCCTGTCGACGGGATCTAATTCACCCCTCGACTTT. It encodes CASSLSTGSNSPLDF.

The genes are TRBV4-3 and TRBJ2-1, with D possibly TRBD2 on 6 matching bases. The CDR3 has 14 amino acids. Trimming left V 2 bases short and J 8 bases short, with 13 bases between. Germline-derived CDR1 and CDR2 are LGHNA and YSLEER. The CDR3 DNA sequence: TGCGCCAGCAGCCAACAGGGACTGCTCGATGAGCAGTTCTTC. Its protein product is CASSQQGLLDEQFF.

Comment on this clonotype: Mismatch with germline at one junction end may stem from a read error. V and J are TRBV4-1 and TRBJ1-1; D not resolved. There are 16 residues in the CDR3. In germline, CDR1 is MGHRA, CDR2 YSYEKL. DNA for the CDR3: TGTGCCAGCAGCCAAGATCACCAAGTGGGGAACACTGAAGCTTTCTTT. Translation: CASSQDHQVGNTEAFF.

The chain joins TRBV7-2 to TRBJ1-4; D is uncertain. This CDR3 is 13 amino acids long. Deletions cut 1 base from V and 7 bases from J, with 7 bases between. Germline-derived CDR1 and CDR2 are SGHTA and FQGNSA. For the CDR3, the DNA is TGTGCCAGCAGCTTAGTAACCGGTGAAAAACTGTTTTTT. Translated: CASSLVTGEKLFF.

The J gene is TRBJ2-3, the V gene TRBV20-1; D may correspond to TRBD1 or TRBD2 (5 bases each). The CDR3 covers 16 residues. Germline-derived CDR1 and CDR2 are DFQATT and SNEGSKA (reference sequence). The ends were cut back, 0 bases at V and 4 bases at J, with 17 bases in the middle. CDR3 in amino acids: CSARDWGGPDSDTQYF. For the CDR3, the DNA is TGCAGTGCTAGAGATTGGGGCGGCCCGGACTCAGATACGCAGTATTTT.

This clonotype has at least ten counts. The chain combines TRBV7-2 with TRBJ1-2; D is unresolved. The ends were cut back, 2 bases at V and 4 bases at J, with 11 bases in the middle. The CDR3 runs to 14 residues. Germline CDR1 reads SGHTA; CDR2 reads FQGNSA. CDR3 in amino acids: CASSLIGQVYGYTF. CDR3 in DNA: TGTGCCAGCAGCTTAATCGGGCAGGTCTATGGCTACACCTTC.

The chain has TRBV12-3 or TRBV12-4 and TRBJ2-1; D ambiguous. V was clipped by 6 bases and J by 5 bases, with 38 bases between them. There are 22 residues in the CDR3. CDR3 sequence: CASSQDHLWLETEPQRNNEQFF. Written as DNA, the CDR3 is TGTGCCAGCAGCCAGGATCACTTATGGCTCGAAACGGAGCCCCAGAGGAACAATGAGCAGTTCTTC.

In this sample, this clonotype turned up a few times. The chain is built from TRBV14 and TRBJ2-3; D remains ambiguous. The CDR3 has 18 residues. Trimming took off 0 bases at V and 2 bases at J, with 18 bases between the two ends. Germline values: CDR1 SGHDN, CDR2 FVKESK. The CDR3 here is CASSQDQGGRRPTDTQYF. The CDR3 nucleotides read TGTGCCAGCAGCCAAGATCAAGGTGGCCGCAGACCCACAGATACGCAGTATTTT.

This clonotype was seen only a few times. The chain employs TRBV7-3 and TRBJ2-3, with D tentatively TRBD2 (6 bases). This CDR3 has 15 amino acids. Between the trimmed V and J ends, which lost 5 bases and 2 bases, there was a span of 14 bases. Germline assignment: CDR1 SGHTA and CDR2 FQGTGA. CDR3: CASSARRGATDTQYF. CDR3 DNA sequence: TGTGCCAGCAGCGCCCGGAGGGGAGCCACAGATACGCAGTATTTT.

The rearrangement links TRBV7-2 to TRBJ2-3; D is undetermined. The CDR3 covers 14 residues. Germline lookup yields CDR1 SGHTA and CDR2 FQGNSA. The V gene lost 1 base and the J gene lost 5 bases, with 10 bases spanning the gap. The CDR3 coding sequence is TGTGCCAGCAGCTTAGATCTTTTTATAGATACGCAGTATTTT. This encodes CASSLDLFIDTQYF.

The chain carries TRBV12-3 or TRBV12-4 and TRBJ2-3, with TRBD2 identical over 12 bases. After removal of 6 bases from V and 8 bases from J, the junction contained 6 bases not matched to a gene. The CDR3 runs to 14 residues. The CDR3 DNA follows: TGTGCCAGCAGACTAGCGGGAGGTGGGGTTACGCAGTATTTT. It codes for CASRLAGGGVTQYF.

In DNA, the CDR3 is TGTGCCAGCAGCCCCCCCTCGGGAAACTATGGCTACACCTTC. It specifies CASSPPSGNYGYTF. The chain uses TRBV12-3 or TRBV12-4 and TRBJ1-2, with D unresolved. The CDR3 has 14 residues. V dropped 6 bases and J dropped 2 bases, with 13 bases sitting between them.

There are a few counts of this clonotype. This chain connects TRBV5-4 to TRBJ1-4; 8 nucleotides agree with TRBD1. This CDR3 comprises 14 residues. Germline CDR1 SGHNT, CDR2 YYREEE (reference sequence). Losses at the gene ends were 4 bases for V and 5 bases for J; bases not matched to a gene: 4. The CDR3 nucleotides read TGTGCCAGCAGCCCGACAGGGGACAATGAAAAACTGTTTTTT. It translates to CASSPTGDNEKLFF.

The chain joins TRBV20-1 to TRBJ2-5, with 7 nucleotides matching TRBD1. V was pared by 5 bases and J by 0 bases, with 15 bases of the junction left unmatched. This CDR3 has 17 amino acids. Germline lookup yields CDR1 DFQATT and CDR2 SNEGSKA (reference sequence). The CDR3, as DNA: TGCAGTGCTGGGGACCTCAGACAGGGACCGTACCAAGAGACCCAGTACTTC. This translates into CSAGDLRQGPYQETQYF.

This rearrangement joins TRBV5-6 to TRBJ1-2, with a weak D call TRBD1 (5 bases). Germline loops: CDR1 SGHDT, CDR2 YYEEEE. The CDR3 has 14 residues. The ends were cut back, 5 bases at V and 7 bases at J, with 18 bases in the middle. This CDR3 reads CASSYTREVGGYTF. CDR3 in DNA: TGTGCCAGCAGTTACACCAGGGAAGTTGGTGGCTACACCTTC.

The chain carries TRBV6-2 or TRBV6-3 and TRBJ2-1; D unresolved. This CDR3 comprises 13 residues. Looked up from germline, CDR1 is MNHEY and CDR2 is SVGEGT. V lost 2 bases and J lost 4, with 6 bases in between. DNA for the CDR3: TGTGCCAGCAGTTACGGACCATACAATGAGCAGTTCTTC. This translates into CASSYGPYNEQFF.

This clonotype was detected only a few times. The V call is TRBV11-2, the J call TRBJ2-3; TRBD2 aligns across 13 bases. The length of the CDR3 is 20 residues. CDR1 and CDR2 from the germline V gene are SGHAT and FQNNGV. V gave up 3 bases and J gave up 2 bases; unmatched junction bases: 14. The DNA for the CDR3 is TGTGCCAGCAGCTTCAACAGACTAGCGGGAGGCCTCAGGGTCACAGATACGCAGTATTTT. As protein: CASSFNRLAGGLRVTDTQYF.

Worth noting for this clonotype: An end of the junction differs from the germline gene, which may be a read error. This chain joins TRBV6-6 and TRBJ1-5; TRBD1 might be the D (5 bases). Germline CDR1 MNHNY, CDR2 SVGAGI (reference sequence). This CDR3 is built from 15 residues. CDR3 nucleotide sequence: TGTGCCAGCAGTTACCACCGGGGGGTAGTTCAGCCCCCGCACTTT. Encoded protein: CASSYHRGVVQPPHF.

The CDR3 nucleotides are TGTGCCAGCAGACATATGGGGAGCCGGGACAGGGGGTACGAGCAGTACTTC. Residues: CASRHMGSRDRGYEQYF. The chain uses TRBV12-3 or TRBV12-4 and TRBJ2-7; 11 bases line up with TRBD1. The CDR3 length is 17 residues. With 6 bases clipped from V and 4 bases from J, the junction kept 14 bases outside the gene matches.